These T cell receptor beta chains were read from a single sample in a study of T cells in Graves' hyperthyroidism and ophthalmopathy. TCRdb redid the calling of the multiplex PCR reads with MiXCR, one entry per CDR3 protein. The repertoire holds hundreds of thousands of distinct CDR3 sequences, with 25% as singletons. Material: blood. Receptors were obtained from a man between 45 and 60 years old with Graves' hyperthyroidism. The CDR3 runs from the conserved cysteine through the conserved F or W. Each record gives: clone size, D gene, J gene, V gene, CDR3 length, CDR3 DNA, CDR3 protein. The D gene is left open where the match is weak. Size tells how often a clone was seen (once, few, many) or the class of an expanded clone, and some rows leave it out.

>-|-|TRBJ2-7|TRBV28|15
TGTGCCAGCAGTCCCGCGACTGAGAGCTCCTACGAGCAGTACTTC
CASSPATESSYEQYF
>few|TRBD2|TRBJ2-1|TRBV20-1|14
TGCAGTGCTAGAGATTCCCGGACTAGATGGGAGCAGTTCTTC
CSARDSRTRWEQFF
>-|-|TRBJ1-1|TRBV18|12
TGTGCCAGCTCACCATCCGACGTCGAAGCTTTCTTT
CASSPSDVEAFF
>few|-|TRBJ2-4|TRBV30|16
TGTGCCTGGAGTGCACCCGGGACTGTAGCCAAAAACATTCAGTACTTC
CAWSAPGTVAKNIQYF
>few|-|TRBJ2-3|TRBV20-1|12
TGCAGTGCTAAGAGAAGCACAGATACGCAGTATTTT
CSAKRSTDTQYF
>many|-|TRBJ2-5|TRBV7-2|13
TGTGCCAGCAGCTTAGAGGCGGTAGAGACCCAGTACTTC
CASSLEAVETQYF
>few|TRBD2|TRBJ2-5|TRBV29-1|14
TGCAGCGTCGCTAGCGGGAGGGCCTGGGAGACCCAGTACTTC
CSVASGRAWETQYF
>many|-|TRBJ2-7|TRBV28|14
TGTGCCAGCGCCGTATTTCAACCTACCTACGAGCAGTACTTC
CASAVFQPTYEQYF
>-|-|TRBJ2-1|TRBV6-1|14
TGTGCCAGCAGACCGAACCTAGAACCGCAGGAGCAGTTCTTC
CASRPNLEPQEQFF
>few|TRBD1|TRBJ1-5|TRBV20-1|14
TGCAGTGCTAGAGGGACAGGGGGCTATCAGCCCCAGCATTTT
CSARGTGGYQPQHF
>-|TRBD2|TRBJ2-1|TRBV29-1|17
TGCAGCGTTGCTGGGACTACTAGCGGGCCCTCCTACAATGAGCAGTTCTTC
CSVAGTTSGPSYNEQFF
>few|-|TRBJ2-1|TRBV11-3|15
TGTGCCAGCAGCTTCGGCGGGACGACTCGAAATGAGCAGTTCTTC
CASSFGGTTRNEQFF
>many|-|TRBJ1-1|TRBV5-1|15
TGCGCCAGCAGCTTGGCCGGGGTAATGAACACTGAAGCTTTCTTT
CASSLAGVMNTEAFF
>-|TRBD2|TRBJ2-1|TRBV6-1|21
TGTGCCAGCAGCTTGGACAGCCCCGGGACTAGCGGGGTGAGCTCCTACAATGAGCAGTTCTTC
CASSLDSPGTSGVSSYNEQFF
>-|TRBD2|TRBJ2-3|TRBV20-1|16
TGCAGTGCTATCCCCGGCATTAGCGGGAGTGAAGATACGCAGTATTTT
CSAIPGISGSEDTQYF
>-|-|TRBJ2-3|TRBV12-3/TRBV12-4|15
TGTGCCAGCAGTTCCACCTGGGAGCGGACAGATACGCAGTATTTT
CASSSTWERTDTQYF
>few|TRBD2|TRBJ2-4|TRBV19|15
TGTGCCAGTACTACTCGGACTAGCGGACAAAACATTCAGTACTTC
CASTTRTSGQNIQYF
>-|TRBD1|TRBJ1-6|TRBV2|15
TGTGCCAGCAGAGCTGGGGACAGGGGGAATTCACCCCTCCACTTT
CASRAGDRGNSPLHF
>few|TRBD1|TRBJ1-5|TRBV6-1|14
TGTGCCAGCCAGGACAGGGTGAGCAATCAGCCCCAGCATTTT
CASQDRVSNQPQHF
>few|TRBD2|TRBJ2-5|TRBV5-6|16
TGTGCCAGCAGCTTAGGACTAGCGGGAGGATCAGAGACCCAGTACTTC
CASSLGLAGGSETQYF
>-|TRBD1|TRBJ1-2|TRBV6-6|13
TGTGCCAGCAGTTACTCCGGGACAGGGGACTACACCTTC
CASSYSGTGDYTF
>many|-|TRBJ2-5|TRBV12-3/TRBV12-4|14
TGTGCCAGCAGTCAGGCAGGGGCCGGTGAGACCCAGTACTTC
CASSQAGAGETQYF
>many|-|TRBJ1-1|TRBV27|13
TGTGCCAGCAGTTACGTCCAGGGGTTTCAAGCTTTCTTT
CASSYVQGFQAFF
>-|-|TRBJ2-5|TRBV24-1|15
TGTGCCACCAGTGAATCGACAGCGTCTAAAGAAACCCAGTACTTC
CATSESTASKETQYF
>many|-|TRBJ2-7|TRBV27|12
TGTGCCAGCAGTCCCTCGATGGGGGAGCAGTACTTC
CASSPSMGEQYF
>many|-|TRBJ2-3|TRBV19|13
TGTGCCAGTAGAAGCGGGAGCACAGATACGCAGTATTTT
CASRSGSTDTQYF
>many|-|TRBJ2-3|TRBV2|11
TGTGCCAGCAGTGGGAGCGTACCGCAGTATTTT
CASSGSVPQYF
>-|TRBD2|TRBJ2-3|TRBV27|15
TGTGCCAGCACCGCGACTAGCTCATACACAGATACGCAGTATTTT
CASTATSSYTDTQYF
>-|TRBD2|TRBJ2-1|TRBV7-2|16
TGTGCCAGCAGCCCCTGGCGGGGGAGCTCCTACAATGAGCAGTTCTTC
CASSPWRGSSYNEQFF
>few|TRBD2|TRBJ2-5|TRBV7-2|13
TGTGCCAGCAGCAGAAGCGGGAGGGCGACCCAGTACTTC
CASSRSGRATQYF
>few|-|TRBJ2-3|TRBV6-1|15
TGTGCCAGCAGTGATCCAACAGGGATCACAGATACGCAGTATTTT
CASSDPTGITDTQYF
>many|TRBD1|TRBJ1-1|TRBV6-2/TRBV6-3|15
TGTGCCAGCAGTTACCCCCTGAACAGGGGCACTGAAGCTTTCTTT
CASSYPLNRGTEAFF
>-|TRBD1|TRBJ2-7|TRBV29-1|15
TGCAGCGTTGAATTTTATGGGACAGAGGACTACGAGCAGTACTTC
CSVEFYGTEDYEQYF
>-|-|TRBJ2-5|TRBV7-2|14
TGCGCCAGCAGCCAAGGTTCTAGCCAGGAGACCCAGTACTTC
CASSQGSSQETQYF
>few|-|TRBJ1-5|TRBV6-1|14
TGTGCCAGCAGTGCAGTACAGGGTTATCAGCCCCAGCATTTT
CASSAVQGYQPQHF
>-|TRBD2|TRBJ2-7|TRBV3-1|17
TGTGCCAGCAGCGGAGGAGAGGCGGGAGGATACTCCTACGAGCAGTACTTC
CASSGGEAGGYSYEQYF
>once|-|TRBJ1-1|TRBV2|13
TGTGCCAGCAGAAAATCCCGGGGGACTGAAGCTTTCTTT
CASRKSRGTEAFF
>few|TRBD1|TRBJ2-7|TRBV28|14
TGTGCCAGCAGACCCAGGACAGGGGCCCACGAGCAGTACTTC
CASRPRTGAHEQYF
>-|TRBD2|TRBJ2-1|TRBV19|16
TGTGCCAGTAGTGTTATAGGACTAGCGGAGAACAATGAGCAGTTCTTC
CASSVIGLAENNEQFF
>-|-|TRBJ1-5|TRBV2|12
TGTGCCAGCAGTGAAGGGAATGCGCCCCAGCATTTT
CASSEGNAPQHF
>-|-|TRBJ1-5|TRBV2|15
TGTGCCAGCAGAATAGACAGAGATAGCAATCAGCCCCAGCATTTT
CASRIDRDSNQPQHF
>few|-|TRBJ2-5|TRBV5-1|14
TGCGCCAGCAGCTTGTTTCGGGCTAAAGAGACCCAGTACTTC
CASSLFRAKETQYF
>few|-|TRBJ1-5|TRBV20-1|13
TGCAGTGCCCGGGACATAAACAATCAGCCCCAGCATTTT
CSARDINNQPQHF
>few|-|TRBJ1-1|TRBV5-1|16
TGCGCCAGCAGCTTAATATCAGGAGGGAGAAACACTGAAGCTTTCTTT
CASSLISGGRNTEAFF
>many|-|TRBJ2-7|TRBV20-1|12
TGCAGTGCTAGTCTACTAAACTACGAGCAGTACTTC
CSASLLNYEQYF
>-|-|TRBJ2-4|TRBV6-1|15
TGTGCCAGCAGTTTCTCCGGGGGGCTACAAAACATTCAGTACTTC
CASSFSGGLQNIQYF
>-|-|TRBJ2-5|TRBV6-5|16
TGTGCCAGCAGTTACTCACCCGCCAGAGACGGAGAGACCCAGTACTTC
CASSYSPARDGETQYF
>many|-|TRBJ2-3|TRBV12-3/TRBV12-4|15
TGTGCCAGCAGTTTAACCCCTAGAAGCACAGATACGCAGTATTTT
CASSLTPRSTDTQYF
>-|-|TRBJ2-6|TRBV5-1|15
TGCGCCAGCAGCTCCTCCACACCAGGGGCCAACGTCCTGACTTTC
CASSSSTPGANVLTF
>-|TRBD2|TRBJ2-1|TRBV20-1|15
TGCAGTGCTAGAGGACGAGCGGGATCCGTTAATGAGCAGTTCTTC
CSARGRAGSVNEQFF
>-|-|TRBJ2-3|TRBV20-1|14
TGCAGTGCTTACCCATCAAAGCGGACAGATACGCAGTATTTT
CSAYPSKRTDTQYF
>-|TRBD1|TRBJ2-1|TRBV5-1|13
TGCGCCAGCAGCTTGGAAGGGGGCTATGAGCAGTTCTTC
CASSLEGGYEQFF